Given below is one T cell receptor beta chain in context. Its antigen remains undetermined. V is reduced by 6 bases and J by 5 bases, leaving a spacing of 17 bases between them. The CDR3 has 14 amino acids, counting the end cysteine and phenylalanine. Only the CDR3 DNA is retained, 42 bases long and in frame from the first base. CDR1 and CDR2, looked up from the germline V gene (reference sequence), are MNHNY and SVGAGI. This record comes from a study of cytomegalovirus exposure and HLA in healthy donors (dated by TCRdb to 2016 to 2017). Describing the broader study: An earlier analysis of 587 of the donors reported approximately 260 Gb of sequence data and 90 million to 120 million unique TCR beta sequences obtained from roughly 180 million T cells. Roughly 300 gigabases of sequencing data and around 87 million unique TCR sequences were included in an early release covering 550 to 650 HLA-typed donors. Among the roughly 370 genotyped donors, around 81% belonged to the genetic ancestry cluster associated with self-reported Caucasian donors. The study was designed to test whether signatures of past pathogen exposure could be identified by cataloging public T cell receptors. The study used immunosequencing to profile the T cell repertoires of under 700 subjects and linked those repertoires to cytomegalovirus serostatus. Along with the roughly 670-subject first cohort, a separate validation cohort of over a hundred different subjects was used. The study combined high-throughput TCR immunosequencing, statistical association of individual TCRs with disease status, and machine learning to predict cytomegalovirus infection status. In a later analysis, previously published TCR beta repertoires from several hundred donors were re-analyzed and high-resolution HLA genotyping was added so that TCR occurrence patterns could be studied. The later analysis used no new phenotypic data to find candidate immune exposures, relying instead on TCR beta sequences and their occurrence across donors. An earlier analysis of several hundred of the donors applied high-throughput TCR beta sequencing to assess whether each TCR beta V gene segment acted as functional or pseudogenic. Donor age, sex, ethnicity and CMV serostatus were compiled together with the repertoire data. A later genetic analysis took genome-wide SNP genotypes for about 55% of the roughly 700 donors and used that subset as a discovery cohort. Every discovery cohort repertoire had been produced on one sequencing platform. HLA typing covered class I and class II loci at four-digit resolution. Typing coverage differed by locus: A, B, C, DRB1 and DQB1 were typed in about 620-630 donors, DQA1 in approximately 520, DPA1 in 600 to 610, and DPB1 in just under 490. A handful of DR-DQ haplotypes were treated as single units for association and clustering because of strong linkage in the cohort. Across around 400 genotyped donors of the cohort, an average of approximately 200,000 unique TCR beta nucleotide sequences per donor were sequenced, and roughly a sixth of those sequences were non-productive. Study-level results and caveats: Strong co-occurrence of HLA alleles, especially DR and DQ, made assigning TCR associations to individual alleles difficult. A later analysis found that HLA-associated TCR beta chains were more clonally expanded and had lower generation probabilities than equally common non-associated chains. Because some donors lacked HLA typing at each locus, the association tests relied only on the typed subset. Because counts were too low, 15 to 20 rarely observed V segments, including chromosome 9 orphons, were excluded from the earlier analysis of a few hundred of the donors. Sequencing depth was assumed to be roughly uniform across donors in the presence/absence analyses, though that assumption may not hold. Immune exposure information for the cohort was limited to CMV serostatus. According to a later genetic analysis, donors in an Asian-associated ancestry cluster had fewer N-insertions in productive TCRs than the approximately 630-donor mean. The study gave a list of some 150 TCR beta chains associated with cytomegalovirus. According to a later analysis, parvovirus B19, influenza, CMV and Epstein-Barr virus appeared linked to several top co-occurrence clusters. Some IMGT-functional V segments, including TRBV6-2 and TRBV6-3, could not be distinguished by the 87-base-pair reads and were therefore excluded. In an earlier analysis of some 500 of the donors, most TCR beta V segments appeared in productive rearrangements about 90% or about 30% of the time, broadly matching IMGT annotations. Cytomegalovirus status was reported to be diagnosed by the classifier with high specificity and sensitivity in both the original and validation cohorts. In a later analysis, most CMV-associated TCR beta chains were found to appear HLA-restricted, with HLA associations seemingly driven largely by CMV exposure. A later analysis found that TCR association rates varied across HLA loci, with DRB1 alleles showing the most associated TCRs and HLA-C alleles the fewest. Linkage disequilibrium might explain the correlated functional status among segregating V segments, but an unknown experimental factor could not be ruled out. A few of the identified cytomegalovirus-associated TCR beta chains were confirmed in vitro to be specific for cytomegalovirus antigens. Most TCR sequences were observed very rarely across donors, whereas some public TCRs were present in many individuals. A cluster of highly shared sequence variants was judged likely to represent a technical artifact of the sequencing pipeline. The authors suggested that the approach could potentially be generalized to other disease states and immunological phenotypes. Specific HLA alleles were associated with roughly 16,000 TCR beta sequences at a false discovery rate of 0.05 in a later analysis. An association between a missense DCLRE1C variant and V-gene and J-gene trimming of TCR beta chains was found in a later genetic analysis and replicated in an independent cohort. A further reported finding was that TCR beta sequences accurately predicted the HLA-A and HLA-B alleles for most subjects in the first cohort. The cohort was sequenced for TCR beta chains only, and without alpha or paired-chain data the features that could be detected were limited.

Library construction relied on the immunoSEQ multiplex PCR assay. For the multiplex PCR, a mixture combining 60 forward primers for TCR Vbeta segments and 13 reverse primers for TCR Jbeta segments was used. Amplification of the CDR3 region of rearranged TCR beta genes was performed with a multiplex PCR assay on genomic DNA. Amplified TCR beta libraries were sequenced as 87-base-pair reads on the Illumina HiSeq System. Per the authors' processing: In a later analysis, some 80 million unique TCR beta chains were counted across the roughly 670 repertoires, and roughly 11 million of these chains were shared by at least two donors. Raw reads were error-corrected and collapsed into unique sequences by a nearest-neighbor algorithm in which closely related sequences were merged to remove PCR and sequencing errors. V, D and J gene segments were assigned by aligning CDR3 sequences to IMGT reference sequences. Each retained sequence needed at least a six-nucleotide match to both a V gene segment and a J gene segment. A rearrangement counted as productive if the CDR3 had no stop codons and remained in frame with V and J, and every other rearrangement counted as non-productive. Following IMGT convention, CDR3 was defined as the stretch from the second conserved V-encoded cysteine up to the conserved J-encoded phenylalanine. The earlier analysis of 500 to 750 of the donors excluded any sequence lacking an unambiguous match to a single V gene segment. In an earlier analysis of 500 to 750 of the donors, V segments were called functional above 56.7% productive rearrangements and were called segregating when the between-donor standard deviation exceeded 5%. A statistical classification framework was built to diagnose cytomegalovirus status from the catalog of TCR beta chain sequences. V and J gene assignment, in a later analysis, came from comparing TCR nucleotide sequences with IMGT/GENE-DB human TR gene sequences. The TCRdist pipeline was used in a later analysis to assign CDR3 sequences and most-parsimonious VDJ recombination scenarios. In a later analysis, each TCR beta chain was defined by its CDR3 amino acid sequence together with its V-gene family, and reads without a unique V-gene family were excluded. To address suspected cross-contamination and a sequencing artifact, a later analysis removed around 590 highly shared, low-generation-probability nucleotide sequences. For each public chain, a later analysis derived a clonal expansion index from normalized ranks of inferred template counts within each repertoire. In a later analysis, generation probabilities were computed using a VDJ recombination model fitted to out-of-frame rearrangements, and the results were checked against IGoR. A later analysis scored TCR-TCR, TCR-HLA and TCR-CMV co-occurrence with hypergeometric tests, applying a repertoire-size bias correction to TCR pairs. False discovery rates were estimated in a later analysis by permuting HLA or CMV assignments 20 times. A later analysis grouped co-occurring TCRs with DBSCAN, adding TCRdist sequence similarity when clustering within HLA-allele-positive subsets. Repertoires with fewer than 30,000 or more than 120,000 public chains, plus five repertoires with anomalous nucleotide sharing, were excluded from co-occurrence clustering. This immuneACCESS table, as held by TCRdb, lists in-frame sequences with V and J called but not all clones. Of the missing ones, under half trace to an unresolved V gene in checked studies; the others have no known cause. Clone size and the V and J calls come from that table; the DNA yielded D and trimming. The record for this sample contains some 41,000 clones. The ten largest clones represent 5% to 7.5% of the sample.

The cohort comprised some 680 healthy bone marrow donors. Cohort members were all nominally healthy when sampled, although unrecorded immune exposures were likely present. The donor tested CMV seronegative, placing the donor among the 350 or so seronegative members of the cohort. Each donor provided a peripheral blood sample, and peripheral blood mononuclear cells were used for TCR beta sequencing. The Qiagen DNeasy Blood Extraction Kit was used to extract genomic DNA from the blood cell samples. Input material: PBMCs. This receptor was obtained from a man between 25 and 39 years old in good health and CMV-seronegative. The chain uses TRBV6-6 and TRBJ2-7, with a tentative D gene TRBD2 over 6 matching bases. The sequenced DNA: TGTGCCAGCAGCTGGGGGAATAGCGGCGACGAGCAGTACTTC. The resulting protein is CASSWGNSGDEQYF.